The present TCR beta chain was sequenced within a study of CXCR3-negative and CXCR3-positive naive CD8 T cells. Study in general: Across all libraries, TRB reads numbered roughly 140 million, with about 1.5 +/- 0.3 million in each library. Points from the study as a whole: Naive cells that were CXCR3-positive had more hydrophobic TRB CDR3s (compared with CXCR3-negative naive cells).

UMI-tagged TRB cDNA libraries were built via 5' RACE. TCRdb re-analyzed the 5' RACE reads; it lists each CDR3 protein once, without DNA. The clone table shows around 63,000 distinct CDR3 sequences, with the ten largest holding around 4.9%. There are 19 residues in the CDR3. Germline V CDR1 and CDR2: LGHNA, YSLEER. With respect to this clonotype: What it recognizes is unknown.

This chain uses TRBV4-3 with TRBJ2-1; TCRdb names TRBD1, which stays unverified in the absence of DNA. Sequenced input: naive CXCR3+ CD8+ T cells from blood. Subset meaning: CD45RO-CCR7+CD27+CD95- naive CD8+ T cells expressing CXCR3 (TNR3+). The origin of this receptor is a human donor in good health. Some clones in this sample may be carry-over from other donors' samples. The CDR3 region is CASSHPPGQRRGDPNEQFF.